This T cell receptor beta chain was profiled in a study of blood T cell repertoires in COVID-19. Generated by immunoSEQ multiplex PCR, the TCRdb table keeps only in-frame clones and is missing some. The repertoire holds approximately 260,000 clones, with 89% as singletons. The germline CDR1 and CDR2 sequences are SNHLY and FYNNEI. There are 14 residues in the CDR3. The ends were cut back, 0 bases at V and 5 bases at J, with 8 bases in the middle. Sequenced material: PBMCs or T cells enriched from blood (not recorded which). The receptor was isolated from a woman in her sixties who had recovered from COVID-19. The chain joins TRBV2 to TRBJ2-4; D is uncertain. The CDR3 sequence: CASSEALWQNIQYF. The CDR3 nucleotides read TGTGCCAGCAGTGAAGCGCTCTGGCAAAACATTCAGTACTTC. Combining the CDR3 with reference TRBV2 and TRBJ2-4 gives the whole variable domain EPEVTQTPSHQVTQMGQEVILRCVPISNHLYFYWYRQILGQKVEFLVSFYNNEISEKSEIFDDQFSVERPDGSNFTLKIRSTKLEDSAMYFCASSEALWQNIQYFGAGTRLSVL.